The next 11 T cell receptor beta chains were all read from a single sample in a study of T cell repertoires in cytomegalovirus infection. Antigens of these TCRs are unknown. TCRdb used MiXCR to reprocess the reads, holding one entry per CDR3 protein. The table shows about 700,000 distinct CDR3 sequences, with roughly 33% occurring only once. The source material was cultured PBMCs, sampled from culture after CMV antigen stimulation. The receptors were gathered from a human donor in good health (CMV status not recorded). Some clones in this sample may be carry-over from other donors' samples.

This clonotype was observed many times. This chain joins TRBV7-2 and TRBJ1-6; unclear D gene. The CDR3 runs to 15 residues. The V gene's germline CDR1 is SGHTA and CDR2 FQGNSA. Deletions cut 5 bases from V and 8 bases from J, with 16 bases between. CDR3 DNA: TGTGCCAGCAGCCCCTCCGTGGGAGGCTATTCACCCCTCCACTTT. Residues: CASSPSVGGYSPLHF.

This chain joins TRBV6-1 and TRBJ2-5; TRBD1 agrees at 7 bases. Germline CDR1 and CDR2: MNHNS and SASEGT. This CDR3 is 14 amino acids long. V shed 4 bases, J shed 5 bases, and the junction held 7 bases outside the gene matches. CDR3 region: CASSATGVRETQYF. The CDR3 bases are TGTGCCAGCAGTGCCACAGGGGTCCGGGAGACCCAGTACTTC.

This clonotype has at least ten counts. V and J are TRBV7-9 and TRBJ2-5; 10 positions match TRBD1. V lost 3 bases and J lost 4; bases outside the gene matches: 8. CDR1 and CDR2 from the germline V gene are SEHNR and FQNEAQ (reference sequence). This CDR3 is built from 16 residues. The CDR3 DNA reads as TGTGCCAGCAGCTTTCCGGGGACAGGGGTTAGAGAGACCCAGTACTTC. This translates into CASSFPGTGVRETQYF.

This chain links TRBV7-2 with TRBJ1-2, with 8 nucleotides matching TRBD1. The trim removed 4 bases at V and 3 bases at J, leaving 10 bases unmatched. The CDR3 has 16 residues. In germline, CDR1 is SGHTA, CDR2 FQGNSA. The CDR3 DNA reads as TGTGCCAGCAGCTCACGCAGACAGGGGCGCCACTATGGCTACACCTTC. This sequence encodes CASSSRRQGRHYGYTF.

The chain is built from TRBV6-5 and TRBJ2-7, with 7 positions matching TRBD2. Germline values: CDR1 MNHEY, CDR2 SVGAGI. V lost 0 bases and J lost 0; bases outside the gene matches: 11. This CDR3 spans 18 amino acids. The CDR3 is CASSYSREGLRGSYEQYF. CDR3 coding DNA: TGTGCCAGCAGTTACTCGAGGGAGGGGTTGCGGGGCTCCTACGAGCAGTACTTC.

The chain employs TRBV20-1 and TRBJ1-1; D is uncertain. Germline loops: CDR1 DFQATT, CDR2 SNEGSKA (reference sequence). The CDR3 consists of 13 residues. V was cut by 2 bases and J by 3 bases, with 10 bases left in between. The DNA of the CDR3 is TGCAGTGCTAGAATGACGGGGTACACTGAAGCTTTCTTT. Translation gives CSARMTGYTEAFF.

The chain carries TRBV12-3 or TRBV12-4 and TRBJ2-5, with 9 bases that match TRBD1. V shed 6 bases, J shed 3 bases, and the junction held 5 bases outside the gene matches. There are 14 residues in the CDR3. Here the CDR3 DNA reads TGTGCCAGCAGGGGTGACAGGGGGGAAGAGACCCAGTACTTC. This encodes CASRGDRGEETQYF.

The chain has TRBV14 and TRBJ2-3; D unclear. CDR1 is SGHDN, CDR2 FVKESK, per germline. This CDR3 has 14 amino acids. Trimming pared 4 bases from V and 3 bases from J, leaving 11 bases between. The chain's CDR3 is CASSLDWATDTQYF. CDR3 bases: TGTGCCAGCAGCCTCGACTGGGCAACAGATACGCAGTATTTT.

The CDR3 nucleotides read TGTGCCAGCAGTTTAAATGCGGGTGCCCAAGAGACCCAGTACTTC. Encoded protein: CASSLNAGAQETQYF. The chain couples TRBV12-3 or TRBV12-4 to TRBJ2-5; D might be TRBD2 (5 bases). Trimming stripped 2 bases from V and 1 base from J, with 11 bases between. The CDR3 covers 15 residues.

V usage is TRBV9 and J usage is TRBJ2-1; 9 positions match TRBD2. V lost 3 bases to trimming and J lost 9 bases; unmatched junction nucleotides: 10. Per germline, CDR1 SGDLS and CDR2 YYNGEE. The CDR3 length is 15 residues. CDR3 coding DNA: TGTGCCAGCAGCGGGGGGACTAGCTCCACAGGTGAGCAGTTCTTC. Residues: CASSGGTSSTGEQFF.

This chain uses TRBV7-2 with TRBJ2-6; D gene unclear. CDR1 is SGHTA, CDR2 FQGNSA, per germline. This CDR3 is built from 14 residues. The V and J ends lost 5 bases and 1 base respectively, with 6 bases between them. The CDR3 DNA sequence: TGTGCCAGCAGCCAACAGTCTGGGGCCAACGTCCTGACTTTC. It yields the protein CASSQQSGANVLTF.